Listed below are T cell receptor beta chains from one sample, sequenced in a study of OX40 agonist ivuxolimab in advanced cancers. Clones were sequenced by immunoSEQ multiplex PCR, and TCRdb holds only the in-frame ones, with some missing. The repertoire has roughly 40,000 clones, about 86% of them found once; the top ten carry just over 20%. This specimen consisted of CD4+ or CD8+ T cells sorted from blood, obtained in a trial of the OX40 agonist ivuxolimab. All receptors come from an adult with an advanced solid tumor such as melanoma, head and neck, liver or kidney cancer. Both conserved end residues are part of each CDR3. The D gene is left open where the match is weak. Clone size appears in some rows only: once, few, many, or a class for an expanded clone.

v_gene: TRBV6-6
j_gene: TRBJ1-1
abundance: .
d_gene: .
CDR3aa: CASRAGVNTEAFF
CDR3nt: TGTGCCAGCAGGGCAGGGGTTAACACTGAAGCTTTCTTT

v_gene: TRBV18
j_gene: TRBJ1-2
abundance: .
d_gene: .
CDR3aa: CASSPGEGSYGYTF
CDR3nt: TGTGCCAGCTCACCGGGGGAGGGGAGCTATGGCTACACCTTC

v_gene: TRBV4-3
j_gene: TRBJ1-2
abundance: .
d_gene: .
CDR3aa: CASSQDRDGNYGYTF
CDR3nt: TGCGCCAGCAGCCAAGATCGGGACGGAAACTATGGCTACACCTTC

v_gene: TRBV7-6
j_gene: TRBJ1-6
abundance: few
d_gene: TRBD1
CDR3aa: CASSSRQGGSPLHF
CDR3nt: TGTGCCAGCAGCTCTCGACAGGGCGGTTCACCCCTCCACTTT

v_gene: TRBV6-5
j_gene: TRBJ1-2
abundance: .
d_gene: .
CDR3aa: CASSYLSSEYGYTF
CDR3nt: TGTGCCAGCAGTTACCTCAGCAGCGAATATGGCTACACCTTC

v_gene: TRBV29-1
j_gene: TRBJ2-3
abundance: .
d_gene: TRBD2
CDR3aa: CSVARGVTDTQYF
CDR3nt: TGCAGCGTTGCTCGGGGGGTCACAGATACGCAGTATTTT

v_gene: TRBV9
j_gene: TRBJ2-3
abundance: .
d_gene: TRBD1
CDR3aa: CASSPSRRTGLGTDTQYF
CDR3nt: TGTGCCAGCAGCCCCTCTAGACGGACAGGGCTTGGCACAGATACGCAGTATTTT

v_gene: TRBV7-9
j_gene: TRBJ1-4
abundance: .
d_gene: TRBD1
CDR3aa: CASSPQDRRDDEKLFF
CDR3nt: TGTGCCAGCAGCCCCCAGGACAGGAGGGACGATGAAAAACTGTTTTTT

v_gene: TRBV27
j_gene: TRBJ1-2
abundance: .
d_gene: .
CDR3aa: CASNSGTETYGYTF
CDR3nt: TGTGCCAGCAATTCCGGGACGGAAACCTATGGCTACACCTTC

v_gene: TRBV4-3
j_gene: TRBJ1-4
abundance: .
d_gene: .
CDR3aa: CASSLGDAEKLFF
CDR3nt: TGCGCCAGCAGCCTTGGGGACGCCGAAAAACTGTTTTTT

v_gene: TRBV7-3
j_gene: TRBJ1-2
abundance: .
d_gene: .
CDR3aa: CASSFGTRKNGYTF
CDR3nt: TGTGCCAGCAGCTTCGGGACCAGAAAGAATGGCTACACCTTC

v_gene: TRBV19
j_gene: TRBJ2-4
abundance: .
d_gene: .
CDR3aa: CASSTHRETKNIQYF
CDR3nt: TGTGCCAGTAGTACGCACAGGGAAACCAAAAACATTCAGTACTTC

v_gene: TRBV11-2
j_gene: TRBJ2-3
abundance: .
d_gene: .
CDR3aa: CASTESLVDDTQYF
CDR3nt: TGTGCCAGCACGGAGTCTCTAGTGGACGATACGCAGTATTTT

v_gene: TRBV5-3
j_gene: TRBJ1-1
abundance: .
d_gene: .
CDR3aa: CARSPTVGGYTEAFF
CDR3nt: TGTGCCAGAAGCCCTACCGTGGGGGGCTACACTGAAGCTTTCTTT